One and the same sample provided the 4 T cell receptor beta chains below, sequenced in a study of T cell responses to AZD1222 COVID-19 vaccine. TCRdb keeps only in-frame clones here, not all; method: immunoSEQ multiplex PCR. The repertoire holds under 200,000 clones, with approximately 90% as singletons. The material sequenced was peripheral blood, taken 28 days after the second AZD1222 dose. The receptors shown here come from an adult who received the AZD1222 COVID-19 vaccine.

This chain joins TRBV5-6 and TRBJ1-6; unclear D gene. Trimming cost V 5 bases and J 10 bases, with 13 bases left between them. The CDR3 extends over 13 amino acids. Per the germline V gene, CDR1 is SGHDT and CDR2 is YYEEEE. Here the CDR3 DNA reads TGTGCCAGCAGTACTAATACCCTCTCACCCCTCCACTTT. This codes for CASSTNTLSPLHF.

The J gene is TRBJ1-1, the V gene TRBV5-1; D remains unclear. Deletions cut 2 bases from V and 3 bases from J, with 8 bases between. Looked up from germline, CDR1 is SGHRS and CDR2 is YFSETQ. The CDR3 consists of 13 residues. The CDR3 is CASSFRVDTEAFF. The CDR3 DNA sequence: TGCGCCAGCAGCTTCAGAGTGGACACTGAAGCTTTCTTT.

This chain joins TRBV6-1 and TRBJ1-2; D perhaps matches TRBD1 (5 bases). V was clipped by 2 bases and J by 8 bases, with 18 bases between them. CDR3 length: 15 residues. The germline gives CDR1 MNHNS, CDR2 SASEGT. The CDR3 protein is CASSEQGPIPSGYTF. In nucleotides, the CDR3 is TGTGCCAGCAGTGAACAGGGTCCGATCCCTAGCGGCTACACCTTC.

The chain recombines TRBV19 with TRBJ1-2; 7 bases align to TRBD1. This CDR3 has 13 residues. CDR1 is LNHDA and CDR2 is SQIVND in the germline V gene (reference sequence). The J segment lost 4 bases and the V segment lost 6 bases, leaving 5 bases of the junction unmatched. The CDR3 sequence is CASRGQPSYGYTF. DNA of the CDR3: TGTGCCAGTAGGGGACAGCCCAGCTATGGCTACACCTTC.